The 15 T cell receptor beta chains reported below all come from one sample, sequenced in a study of cytotoxic CD8 clonotypes in ibrutinib-treated CLL. Sequenced by immunoSEQ multiplex PCR; TCRdb stores in-frame clones only, minus some. The data show approximately 15,000 clones, about 80% seen once. The source material was PBMCs, sampled before ibrutinib treatment. These receptors were collected from a human donor with chronic lymphocytic leukemia.

This chain connects TRBV4-1 to TRBJ1-4, with 8 bases lining up with TRBD1. The CDR3 extends over 20 amino acids. V gave up 1 base and J gave up 1 base; unmatched junction bases: 14. Germline lookup yields CDR1 MGHRA and CDR2 YSYEKL. The CDR3 reads CASSQAVQGAASGTNEKLFF. CDR3 in DNA: TGCGCCAGCAGCCAAGCGGTCCAGGGGGCGGCATCGGGAACTAATGAAAAACTGTTTTTT.

The J gene is TRBJ2-1, the V gene TRBV5-4, with 8 bases lining up with TRBD2. The ends lost 3 bases at V and 8 bases at J; junction bases unmatched: 10. Germline lookup yields CDR1 SGHNT and CDR2 YYREEE (reference sequence). This CDR3 has 15 residues. The CDR3 bases are TGTGCCAGCAGCTCCGCCGGGACTAGGGGCGATGAGCAGTTCTTC. Protein: CASSSAGTRGDEQFF.

This rearrangement joins TRBV18 to TRBJ2-1; D gene unclear. Trimming took 2 bases from V and 10 from J, leaving 12 bases between them. Germline V gene data show CDR1 as KGHSH and CDR2 as LQKENI. The CDR3 extends over 13 amino acids. The CDR3 DNA is TGTGCCAGCTCACCAAAAGAGGATTTAGAGCAGTTCTTC. Translation: CASSPKEDLEQFF.

V and J are TRBV4-1 and TRBJ1-4; 9 bases match TRBD1. Germline CDR1 reads MGHRA; CDR2 reads YSYEKL. V was clipped by 0 bases and J by 4 bases; unmatched bases: 12. The CDR3 runs 19 residues. CDR3 in amino acids: CASSQEEPRTGALNEKLFF. For the CDR3, the DNA is TGCGCCAGCAGCCAAGAAGAACCCCGGACAGGGGCCCTTAATGAAAAACTGTTTTTT.

The chain joins TRBV27 to TRBJ1-1; the D is unclear. The CDR3 is made up of 13 amino acids. Germline V CDR1 and CDR2: MNHEY, SMNVEV (reference sequence). The germline V and J ends were trimmed by 5 bases and 6 bases, with 13 bases remaining between them. This CDR3 is CASSPLSLAEAFF. The CDR3 DNA sequence: TGTGCCAGCAGTCCTCTGTCTCTCGCTGAAGCTTTCTTT.

The gene calls are TRBV7-2 and TRBJ2-1; D is unresolved. The CDR3 consists of 15 residues. The V gene lost 1 base and the J gene lost 8 bases, with 15 bases spanning the gap. Germline V gives CDR1 SGHTA, CDR2 FQGNSA. The DNA for the CDR3 is TGTGCCAGCAGCTTAGACCCAGCCCGAACGGATGAGCAGTTCTTC. This translates into CASSLDPARTDEQFF.

The rearrangement uses TRBV5-1 and TRBJ2-3; 10 nucleotides line up with TRBD2. Trimming took 3 bases from V and 2 from J; bases not matched to a gene: 9. Germline CDR1 SGHRS, CDR2 YFSETQ. This CDR3 has 17 amino acids. The CDR3 protein is CASSWPLAGGSTDTQYF. The CDR3 nucleotides read TGCGCCAGCAGCTGGCCCTTAGCGGGAGGTTCCACAGATACGCAGTATTTT.

V usage is TRBV5-1 and J usage is TRBJ2-7; 10 positions match TRBD1. This CDR3 is 14 amino acids long. V dropped 4 bases and J dropped 2; count of bases not matched to a gene: 3. In germline, CDR1 is SGHRS, CDR2 YFSETQ. The DNA of the CDR3 is TGCGCCAGCAGCGCCGGGACAGGGGCCTACGAGCAGTACTTC. It is translated as CASSAGTGAYEQYF.

V usage is TRBV2 and J usage is TRBJ1-1, with no clear D. The length of the CDR3 is 13 residues. Germline V gene lookup returns CDR1 SNHLY and CDR2 FYNNEI. V gave up 7 bases and J gave up 0 bases, with 9 bases separating them. CDR3 protein: CASKLGLNTEAFF. The CDR3 region has the DNA TGTGCCAGCAAGTTGGGATTGAACACTGAAGCTTTCTTT. The full variable domain, rest sourced from reference TRBV2 and TRBJ1-1, is EPEVTQTPSHQVTQMGQEVILRCVPISNHLYFYWYRQILGQKVEFLVSFYNNEISEKSEIFDDQFSVERPDGSNFTLKIRSTKLEDSAMYFCASKLGLNTEAFFGQGTRLTVV.

This chain links TRBV6-6 with TRBJ2-5, with D possibly TRBD1 on 5 matching bases. V lost 2 bases to trimming and J lost 2 bases, with 9 bases between them. The CDR3 covers 14 residues. Germline V lookup: CDR1 MNHNY, CDR2 SVGAGI (reference sequence). The chain's CDR3 is CASSYRDSQETQYF. The CDR3, as DNA: TGTGCCAGCAGTTACCGAGACAGTCAAGAGACCCAGTACTTC.

The chain couples TRBV9 to TRBJ2-1; 9 bases are shared with TRBD2. The CDR3 runs to 16 residues. With 0 bases clipped from V and 7 bases from J, the junction kept 8 bases outside the gene matches. The germline V gene has CDR1 SGDLS and CDR2 YYNGEE. DNA for the CDR3: TGTGCCAGCAGCGTAGTAGGAGCGGGAGGACGGAATGAGCAGTTCTTC. Its protein is CASSVVGAGGRNEQFF. Based on the CDR3 plus reference TRBV9 and TRBJ2-1, the full variable domain is DSGVTQTPKHLITATGQRVTLRCSPRSGDLSVYWYQQSLDQGLQFLIQYYNGEERAKGNILERFSAQQFPDLHSELNLSSLELGDSALYFCASSVVGAGGRNEQFFGPGTRLTVL.

Turning to this clone: An end of the junction does not agree with germline; a read error may underlie this. The CDR3 nucleotides are TGTGCCAGCAATTTAGTGGGGTCTAGTGACAGCCCCTACGAGCAGTACTTC. This gives the protein CASNLVGSSDSPYEQYF. The gene calls are TRBV27 and TRBJ2-7; tentative D call: TRBD1 (5 bases). This CDR3 is built from 17 residues. Germline-derived CDR1 and CDR2 are MNHEY and SMNVEV (reference sequence).

J is TRBJ1-4 and V is TRBV20-1, with D tentatively TRBD1 (5 bases). CDR3 length: 10 residues. V shed 6 bases and J shed 6 bases, with 5 bases lying between them. Germline V gives CDR1 DFQATT, CDR2 SNEGSKA (reference sequence). CDR3 bases: TGCAGTGCAGGGGATGAAAAACTGTTTTTT. Translating it yields CSAGDEKLFF.

The chain links TRBV7-9 to TRBJ1-4, with D unresolved. V lost 7 bases to trimming and J lost 0 bases, with 18 bases between them. Germline CDR1 SEHNR, CDR2 FQNEAQ (reference sequence). This CDR3 has 17 amino acids. The CDR3 sequence: CASTLSLGLATNEKLFF. Written as DNA, the CDR3 is TGTGCCAGCACCCTATCCCTTGGGCTGGCAACTAATGAAAAACTGTTTTTT.

This chain links TRBV7-3 with TRBJ2-2, with D tentatively TRBD1 or TRBD2 (5 bases each). V was clipped by 2 bases and J by 7 bases, with 11 bases between them. Germline loops: CDR1 SGHTA, CDR2 FQGTGA. The CDR3 is 14 amino acids. The CDR3: CASSLGGEDGELFF. CDR3 bases: TGTGCCAGCAGCTTAGGGGGAGAAGACGGGGAGCTGTTTTTT.